The 23 T cell receptor beta chains below were found in one sample sequenced in a study of T-cell memory formation after mild COVID-19. TCRdb used MiXCR to reprocess the 5' RACE reads, holding one entry per CDR3 protein. The sample shows roughly 86,000 distinct CDR3 sequences, roughly 16% of them seen only once. The sequencing sample was made of PBMCs or a T cell subset sorted from them (not recorded which). The source of these receptors is a man younger than 35 who had mild COVID-19 (a few samples of this study predate the infection). Cell type and time point are not known.

The chain links TRBV4-3 to TRBJ1-2; no firm D call. The CDR3 runs to 17 residues. Per the germline V gene, CDR1 is LGHNA and CDR2 is YSLEER. V dropped 0 bases and J dropped 6 bases, with 20 bases sitting between them. The CDR3 reads CASSQDPVQISFDGYTF. Here the CDR3 DNA reads TGCGCCAGCAGCCAAGACCCGGTCCAGATCTCCTTTGATGGCTACACCTTC.

This clonotype is classed as medium-sized. The chain combines TRBV2 with TRBJ2-5; D perhaps matches TRBD2 (5 bases). CDR3 length: 13 amino acids. Trimming cost V 3 bases and J 5 bases, with 10 bases left between them. Germline V CDR1 and CDR2: SNHLY, FYNNEI. CDR3 DNA sequence: TGTGCCAGCAGTGAGAGTCCGGGGGAGACCCAGTACTTC. This translates into CASSESPGETQYF.

The rearrangement links TRBV5-5 to TRBJ2-1; D perhaps matches TRBD1 (6 bases). Germline CDR1 and CDR2: SGHKS and YYEKEE (reference sequence). The length of the CDR3 is 14 residues. With 2 bases removed from V and 7 bases from J, the gap between germline ends came to 13 bases. CDR3 nucleotide sequence: TGTGCCAGCAGCTTCCACACAGGGTGGAATGAGCAGTTCTTC. As protein: CASSFHTGWNEQFF.

This clonotype was detected ten times or more. V gene TRBV4-3 combines with J gene TRBJ2-7; D call uncertain. Germline-derived CDR1 and CDR2 are LGHNA and YSLEER. This CDR3 has 14 residues. The V and J ends lost 0 bases and 5 bases respectively, with 11 bases between them. CDR3 residues: CASSQDRQVHEQYF. The CDR3 region has the DNA TGCGCCAGCAGCCAAGATCGGCAGGTTCACGAGCAGTACTTC.

This clonotype was found a few times. This chain links TRBV29-1 with TRBJ2-7, with D possibly called TRBD1 or TRBD2 (5 bases each). The germline CDR1 and CDR2 sequences are SQVTM and ANQGSEA. The germline V and J ends were trimmed by 4 bases and 3 bases, with 16 bases remaining between them. The CDR3 runs to 14 residues. In DNA form, the CDR3 reads TGCAGCGTTGTTGACAGTGGGGAGATCTACGAGCAGTACTTC. Amino acid sequence: CSVVDSGEIYEQYF.

In its sample, this clonotype was seen a few times. The chain has TRBV9 and TRBJ2-5, with a weak D call TRBD2 (6 bases). Trimming took off 4 bases at V and 5 bases at J, with 18 bases between the two ends. Germline V gene sequence: CDR1 SGDLS, CDR2 YYNGEE. The CDR3 runs to 15 residues. The DNA of the CDR3 is TGTGCCAGCAGCCTCGGGAGATCCACGGTGGAGACCCAGTACTTC. Its protein product is CASSLGRSTVETQYF. Full variable domain (rest looked up from reference TRBV9 and TRBJ2-5): DSGVTQTPKHLITATGQRVTLRCSPRSGDLSVYWYQQSLDQGLQFLIQYYNGEERAKGNILERFSAQQFPDLHSELNLSSLELGDSALYFCASSLGRSTVETQYFGPGTRLLVL.

This clonotype came up a few times. The CDR3 nucleotides read TGTGCCAGCACCCAGGGGGTAGACGAGCAGTACGTC. Amino acid sequence: CASTQGVDEQYV. This rearrangement joins TRBV7-9 to TRBJ2-7; 7 bases are shared with TRBD1. Unmatched junction bases numbered 5, after V lost 7 bases and J lost 5 bases. CDR3 size: 12 residues. Germline V lookup: CDR1 SEHNR, CDR2 FQNEAQ (reference sequence).

The V call is TRBV7-9, the J call TRBJ1-1; D remains ambiguous. V lost 6 bases to trimming and J lost 1 base, with 9 bases between them. CDR3 length: 13 residues. Germline CDR1 reads SEHNR; CDR2 reads FQNEAQ (reference sequence). The DNA of the CDR3 is TGTGCCAGCAGGTATGCTCCGAACACTGAAGCTTTCTTT. Protein sequence: CASRYAPNTEAFF.

The rearrangement uses TRBV7-9 and TRBJ2-7; maybe TRBD1 (6 bases). The CDR3 loop spans 13 amino acids. V lost 5 bases to trimming and J lost 3 bases, with 11 bases between them. The V gene's germline CDR1 is SEHNR and CDR2 FQNEAQ (reference sequence). CDR3 sequence: CASSPVGGYEQYF. The CDR3, as DNA: TGTGCCAGCAGCCCAGTAGGGGGCTACGAGCAGTACTTC.

This clonotype was picked up a small number of times. This sequence joins TRBV6-5 and TRBJ2-5, with a tentative D call TRBD2 (6 bases). Germline V gene data show CDR1 as MNHEY and CDR2 as SVGAGI. The CDR3 extends over 14 amino acids. Trimming removed 6 bases from V and 6 bases from J, with 17 bases in between. The CDR3 is CASSLGPEGKTQYF. As DNA, the CDR3 is TGTGCCAGCAGCTTAGGACCGGAGGGAAAGACCCAGTACTTC.

This chain links TRBV7-9 with TRBJ2-2, with D unclear. This CDR3 is built from 11 residues. The V end lost 0 bases, the J end lost 11 bases, and 4 bases lay between the germline ends. CDR1 and CDR2 from the germline V gene are SEHNR and FQNEAQ (reference sequence). CDR3 in DNA: TGTGCCAGCAGCTTAGCGACAGAGCTGTTTTTT. This gives the protein CASSLATELFF.

The V and J genes are TRBV7-3 and TRBJ1-3; weak D call: TRBD1 (5 bases). The CDR3 has 15 amino acids. Germline CDR1 and CDR2: SGHTA and FQGTGA. V was pared by 5 bases and J by 2 bases, with 13 bases between. This CDR3 reads CASSPLGGAGNTIYF. CDR3 nucleotides: TGTGCCAGCAGCCCCTTGGGGGGGGCTGGAAACACCATATATTTT.

This clonotype was counted a few times. The genes are TRBV27 and TRBJ2-1; tentatively, D is TRBD2 (5 bases). The V gene's germline CDR1 is MNHEY and CDR2 SMNVEV (reference sequence). CDR3 size: 14 residues. V lost 2 bases, J lost 8 bases, and 13 bases lay in between. CDR3 in DNA: TGTGCCAGCAGTTTAACCCTCCCCGGGGATGAGCAGTTCTTC. This sequence encodes CASSLTLPGDEQFF.

Only a few counts were recorded for this clonotype. The chain couples TRBV7-2 to TRBJ2-3; 11 positions agree with TRBD2. The CDR3 contains 21 residues. With 2 bases clipped from V and 1 base from J, the junction kept 17 bases outside the gene matches. Germline V gene lookup returns CDR1 SGHTA and CDR2 FQGNSA. The CDR3 DNA follows: TGTGCCAGCAGCTTATCGCGAACTAGCGGGGGAGCCGTGGAGCGCACAGATACGCAGTATTTT. This sequence encodes CASSLSRTSGGAVERTDTQYF.

The chain combines TRBV4-2 with TRBJ1-5; 8 bases fit TRBD1. The CDR3 spans 17 residues. Germline values: CDR1 LGHNA, CDR2 YNFKEQ. The J segment lost 7 bases and the V segment lost 0 bases, leaving 11 bases of the junction unmatched. CDR3 nucleotides: TGTGCCAGCAGCCAAGAGCTGGGACAGGCGGCCAGGCAGCCCCAGCATTTT. Translating gives CASSQELGQAARQPQHF.

This clonotype was detected a few times. The rearrangement uses TRBV4-1 and TRBJ2-3, with D perhaps TRBD1 (6 bases). V lost 3 bases and J lost 8, with 15 bases in between. The CDR3 has 14 residues. Germline values: CDR1 MGHRA, CDR2 YSYEKL. CDR3 bases: TGCGCCAGCAGCCAGCAGGGGTTCCTGGGTACGCAGTATTTT. Amino acids: CASSQQGFLGTQYF.

This clonotype was detected many times. The V gene is TRBV20-1, the J gene TRBJ1-5, with unresolved D. In germline, CDR1 is DFQATT, CDR2 SNEGSKA (reference sequence). Deletions cut 5 bases from V and 0 bases from J, with 20 bases between. The CDR3 is made up of 17 amino acids. The CDR3 DNA sequence: TGCAGTGCTCACGACGGCACCCATGGAAATAGCAATCAGCCCCAGCATTTT. Its translation is CSAHDGTHGNSNQPQHF.

J is TRBJ1-2 and V is TRBV7-9; D unresolved. This CDR3 has 12 amino acids. Looked up from germline, CDR1 is SEHNR and CDR2 is FQNEAQ (reference sequence). Between the trimmed V and J ends, which lost 3 bases and 8 bases, there was a span of 10 bases. CDR3 sequence: CASSFDGFGYTF. DNA of the CDR3: TGTGCCAGCAGCTTTGACGGGTTCGGCTACACCTTC.

The V gene is TRBV27, the J gene TRBJ1-2; D ambiguous. This CDR3 region has 13 residues. CDR1 and CDR2 (germline): MNHEY, SMNVEV (reference sequence). V gave up 3 bases and J gave up 7 bases, with 12 bases separating them. The CDR3 nucleotides read TGTGCCAGCAGTTTTAACCCGAAGTCTGGCTACACCTTC. It specifies CASSFNPKSGYTF.

This clonotype appeared many times. The rearrangement links TRBV7-9 to TRBJ2-2; D gene uncertain. This CDR3 is built from 14 residues. Germline assignment: CDR1 SEHNR and CDR2 FQNEAQ (reference sequence). V was pared by 5 bases and J by 6 bases, with 13 bases between. This CDR3 is CASSPVTKSGELFF. CDR3 in DNA: TGTGCCAGCAGCCCAGTAACCAAGTCCGGGGAGCTGTTTTTT. Drawing the rest from reference TRBV7-9 and TRBJ2-2, the complete variable domain is DTGVSQNPRHKITKRGQNVTFRCDPISEHNRLYWYRQTLGQGPEFLTYFQNEAQLEKSRLLSDRFSAERPKGSFSTLEIQRTEQGDSAMYLCASSPVTKSGELFFGEGSRLTVL.

For this clonotype: Compared with germline, one end of the junction differs, possibly owing to a read error. CDR3 residues: CSSSEGGLGNTEAFF. As DNA, the CDR3 is TGTTCCAGCAGCGAGGGGGGCCTAGGGAACACTGAAGCTTTCTTT. The gene calls are TRBV7-9 and TRBJ1-1; D possibly corresponds to TRBD1 (6 bases). CDR1 and CDR2 (germline): SEHNR, FQNEAQ (reference sequence). This CDR3 contains 15 residues.

The J gene is TRBJ2-5, the V gene TRBV12-3 or TRBV12-4, with 9 positions matching TRBD1. V trimming: 1 base; J trimming: 5 bases; junction bases outside the gene matches: 5. CDR3 length equals 15 residues. CDR3 in amino acids: CASSLGTGVGETQYF. The CDR3 DNA follows: TGTGCCAGCAGTTTAGGGACAGGGGTCGGGGAGACCCAGTACTTC.

This clonotype was observed a handful of times. The chain joins TRBV28 to TRBJ1-5; D gene ambiguous. The CDR3 sequence is 12 residues long. Trimming took 8 bases from V and 7 from J, leaving 12 bases between them. CDR1 is MDHEN and CDR2 is SYDVKM in the germline V gene. This CDR3 reads CASSVSRQPQHF. CDR3 DNA sequence: TGTGCCAGCTCGGTCAGCCGGCAGCCCCAGCATTTT.